This passage covers 21 T cell receptor beta chains from one sample sequenced in a study of T cell clones after liver transplantation. The assay was immunoSEQ multiplex PCR, and TCRdb's table has in-frame clones only and misses some. In the table there are roughly 55,000 clones, approximately 84% of which are singletons. Sample: CD4+ T cells from blood, taken before liver transplant. The receptors come from a human donor who received a liver transplant.

The J gene is TRBJ1-1, the V gene TRBV4-2; D is possibly TRBD1 (5 bases). This CDR3 region has 14 residues. CDR1 is LGHNA and CDR2 is YNFKEQ in the germline V gene. V lost 0 bases and J lost 4, with 9 bases in between. The chain's CDR3 is CASSQDLGRTEAFF. Written as DNA, the CDR3 is TGTGCCAGCAGCCAAGATCTGGGGCGCACTGAAGCTTTCTTT.

The genes are TRBV27 and TRBJ2-6, with 7 bases that match TRBD1. Germline CDR1 is MNHEY and CDR2 is SMNVEV (reference sequence). With V trimmed by 5 bases and J by 0 bases, 10 bases remained unmatched. The CDR3 contains 18 residues. CDR3 sequence reads: CASSPRQGRSSGANVLTF. The CDR3 bases are TGTGCCAGCAGTCCCCGACAGGGCCGAAGCTCTGGGGCCAACGTCCTGACTTTC.

This sequence joins TRBV28 and TRBJ1-2; D remains ambiguous. V was clipped by 2 bases and J by 3 bases, with 7 bases between them. The CDR3 covers 13 residues. The germline V gene has CDR1 MDHEN and CDR2 SYDVKM. Here the CDR3 reads CASSLMAYYGYTF. The CDR3 DNA reads TGTGCCAGCAGTTTAATGGCCTACTATGGCTACACCTTC.

The chain recombines TRBV11-2 with TRBJ2-2, with TRBD2 matching 7 bases. CDR3 length equals 16 residues. Looked up from germline, CDR1 is SGHAT and CDR2 is FQNNGV. With 6 bases clipped from V and 3 bases from J, the junction kept 10 bases outside the gene matches. This chain's CDR3 is CASRPSSGTDTGELFF. DNA for the CDR3: TGTGCCAGCAGACCCTCTAGCGGTACGGACACCGGGGAGCTGTTTTTT.

The V gene is TRBV2, the J gene TRBJ1-5, with a possible D match to TRBD1 (5 bases). This CDR3 region has 14 residues. Trimming cost V 3 bases and J 7 bases, with 13 bases left between them. Germline assignment: CDR1 SNHLY and CDR2 FYNNEI. CDR3 amino acids: CASSEVEGRQPQHF. In DNA, the CDR3 is TGTGCCAGCAGTGAGGTGGAGGGGAGGCAGCCCCAGCATTTT. Combining the CDR3 with reference TRBV2 and TRBJ1-5 gives the whole variable domain EPEVTQTPSHQVTQMGQEVILRCVPISNHLYFYWYRQILGQKVEFLVSFYNNEISEKSEIFDDQFSVERPDGSNFTLKIRSTKLEDSAMYFCASSEVEGRQPQHFGDGTRLSIL.

The chain joins TRBV9 to TRBJ2-2; tentatively, D is TRBD2 (6 bases). The CDR3 loop spans 17 amino acids. Germline V gene lookup returns CDR1 SGDLS and CDR2 YYNGEE. Trimming took off 0 bases at V and 4 bases at J, with 16 bases between the two ends. CDR3 amino acids: CASSVAGGGFPTGELFF. The CDR3 nucleotides are TGTGCCAGCAGCGTAGCTGGGGGAGGTTTCCCCACCGGGGAGCTGTTTTTT. Combining the CDR3 with reference TRBV9 and TRBJ2-2 gives the whole variable domain DSGVTQTPKHLITATGQRVTLRCSPRSGDLSVYWYQQSLDQGLQFLIQYYNGEERAKGNILERFSAQQFPDLHSELNLSSLELGDSALYFCASSVAGGGFPTGELFFGEGSRLTVL.

The CDR3 sequence: CASSLVPAYSNQPQHF. CDR3 nucleotides: TGTGCCAGCAGTTTAGTACCGGCTTATAGCAATCAGCCCCAGCATTTT. This chain joins TRBV28 and TRBJ1-5; D unclear. This CDR3 has 16 residues. Germline V gives CDR1 MDHEN, CDR2 SYDVKM. V lost 2 bases, J lost 0 bases, and 11 bases lay in between.

V and J are TRBV5-1 and TRBJ2-1; TRBD2 matches at 8 bases. Germline assignment: CDR1 SGHRS and CDR2 YFSETQ. The CDR3 has 15 amino acids. V gave up 4 bases and J gave up 8 bases; unmatched junction bases: 11. In nucleotides, the CDR3 is TGCGCCAGCAGCCCGGTCCGGGGAGCGGGAGATGAGCAGTTCTTC. Translating it yields CASSPVRGAGDEQFF. The complete variable domain, with remaining parts taken from reference TRBV5-1 and TRBJ2-1, reads KAGVTQTPRYLIKTRGQQVTLSCSPISGHRSVSWYQQTPGQGLQFLFEYFSETQRNKGNFPGRFSGRQFSNSRSEMNVSTLELGDSALYLCASSPVRGAGDEQFFGPGTRLTVL.

V and J are TRBV18 and TRBJ2-7, with D unclear. The CDR3 is 15 amino acids. Germline V gene sequence: CDR1 KGHSH, CDR2 LQKENI. Trimming stripped 1 base from V and 1 base from J, with 11 bases between. The CDR3 here is CASSPRYAGSYEQYF. CDR3 nucleotide sequence: TGTGCCAGCTCACCACGCTACGCAGGTTCCTACGAGCAGTACTTC.

V usage is TRBV5-4 and J usage is TRBJ2-1, with TRBD2 as a possible D gene (5 bases). Trimming cost V 0 bases and J 12 bases, with 10 bases left between them. Germline CDR1 reads SGHNT; CDR2 reads YYREEE (reference sequence). The CDR3 totals 12 residues. In DNA form, the CDR3 reads TGTGCCAGCAGCTTGGGACTAACCGGGCAGTTCTTC. The encoded protein is CASSLGLTGQFF.

The chain links TRBV4-2 to TRBJ1-4, with D unclear. Germline assignment: CDR1 LGHNA and CDR2 YNFKEQ. The CDR3 length is 14 residues. Trimming took 1 base from V and 8 from J, leaving 11 bases between them. The CDR3, as DNA: TGTGCCAGCAGCCAAGGACACTGGGTAGAAAAACTGTTTTTT. This codes for CASSQGHWVEKLFF.

The chain has TRBV18 and TRBJ2-7; 8 positions agree with TRBD2. In germline, CDR1 is KGHSH, CDR2 LQKENI. The CDR3 is made up of 16 amino acids. V lost 0 bases, J lost 2 bases, and 6 bases stayed unmatched. The CDR3 sequence: CASSPPRTGGAYEQYF. The CDR3 DNA follows: TGTGCCAGCTCACCACCGCGTACGGGAGGGGCCTACGAGCAGTACTTC.

The rearrangement links TRBV25-1 to TRBJ1-1; weak D call: TRBD1 (5 bases). The V gene's germline CDR1 is MGHDK and CDR2 SYGVNS. Trimming removed 5 bases at V and 0 bases at J, with 16 bases between. The CDR3 runs 16 residues. In nucleotides, the CDR3 is TGTGCCAGCAGTCCTCGTGGGGGGGTCATGAACACTGAAGCTTTCTTT. Amino acid sequence: CASSPRGGVMNTEAFF.

The chain couples TRBV4-3 to TRBJ2-1; D might be TRBD1 or TRBD2, each matching 6 bases. The CDR3 length is 16 residues. V was pared by 4 bases and J by 4 bases, with 17 bases between. Germline-derived CDR1 and CDR2 are LGHNA and YSLEER. This chain's CDR3 is CASSRRLGGGYNEQFF. CDR3 in DNA: TGCGCCAGCAGCCGACGTTTGGGGGGCGGATACAATGAGCAGTTCTTC.

In this sample, this clone turned up a few times. The genes are TRBV18 and TRBJ1-1, with D possibly matching TRBD1 (5 bases). Trimming pared 4 bases from V and 4 bases from J, leaving 10 bases between. Germline CDR1 and CDR2: KGHSH and LQKENI. This CDR3 spans 13 amino acids. In nucleotides, the CDR3 is TGTGCCAGCTCACATCCCGGGGGCACTGAAGCTTTCTTT. This sequence encodes CASSHPGGTEAFF.

The J gene is TRBJ1-3, the V gene TRBV11-2; D call uncertain. The CDR3 loop spans 14 amino acids. Germline values: CDR1 SGHAT, CDR2 FQNNGV. Between the trimmed V and J ends, which lost 1 base and 4 bases, there was a span of 8 bases. Here the CDR3 DNA reads TGTGCCAGCAGCTTAGTACAGTTGGGAAACACCATATATTTT. Protein: CASSLVQLGNTIYF.

This chain joins TRBV5-6 and TRBJ2-3; tentatively, D is TRBD1 (5 bases). CDR1 and CDR2 (germline): SGHDT, YYEEEE. V was trimmed by 4 bases and J by 1 base, leaving 13 bases between them. The CDR3 contains 15 residues. The CDR3 loop is CASSLTGLGTDTQYF. CDR3 nucleotides: TGTGCCAGCAGCCTAACAGGTTTGGGCACAGATACGCAGTATTTT. The variable domain in full, completed from reference TRBV5-6 and TRBJ2-3, reads DAGVTQSPTHLIKTRGQQVTLRCSPKSGHDTVSWYQQALGQGPQFIFQYYEEEERQRGNFPDRFSGHQFPNYSSELNVNALLLGDSALYLCASSLTGLGTDTQYFGPGTRLTVL.

This chain connects TRBV4-3 to TRBJ1-2; the D is unclear. Trimming removed 1 base from V and 7 bases from J, with 16 bases in between. The V gene's germline CDR1 is LGHNA and CDR2 YSLEER. This CDR3 comprises 15 residues. Here the CDR3 DNA reads TGCGCCAGCAGCCAAGCCGTCGGACCGAGAGTTGGCTACACCTTC. This translates into CASSQAVGPRVGYTF.

The rearrangement uses TRBV27 and TRBJ2-5, with TRBD2 identical over 12 bases. CDR3 length equals 17 residues. V dropped 2 bases and J dropped 2; count of bases not matched to a gene: 6. Germline CDR1 reads MNHEY; CDR2 reads SMNVEV (reference sequence). The CDR3 reads CASSLGLAGGRQETQYF. In DNA form, the CDR3 reads TGTGCCAGCAGTTTAGGTCTAGCGGGGGGGAGGCAAGAGACCCAGTACTTC.

The rearrangement uses TRBV5-1 and TRBJ2-1, with TRBD2 identical over 9 bases. CDR1 and CDR2 from the germline V gene are SGHRS and YFSETQ. The V segment lost 0 bases and the J segment 6 bases; nucleotides outside the gene matches: 13. The CDR3 runs 18 residues. The CDR3 nucleotides are TGCGCCAGCAGCTTGGGACCCTCGGGGCGGGGGGGCAGCAATGAGCAGTTCTTC. It codes for CASSLGPSGRGGSNEQFF. Combining the CDR3 with reference TRBV5-1 and TRBJ2-1 gives the whole variable domain KAGVTQTPRYLIKTRGQQVTLSCSPISGHRSVSWYQQTPGQGLQFLFEYFSETQRNKGNFPGRFSGRQFSNSRSEMNVSTLELGDSALYLCASSLGPSGRGGSNEQFFGPGTRLTVL.

The rearrangement uses TRBV5-6 and TRBJ1-1; TRBD1 aligns across 9 bases. This CDR3 has 17 amino acids. The J segment lost 4 bases and the V segment lost 4 bases, leaving 14 bases of the junction unmatched. In germline, CDR1 is SGHDT, CDR2 YYEEEE. The CDR3 spells CASSDGTGYSEGTEAFF. CDR3 coding DNA: TGTGCCAGCAGCGACGGGACAGGGTATTCTGAAGGCACTGAAGCTTTCTTT.